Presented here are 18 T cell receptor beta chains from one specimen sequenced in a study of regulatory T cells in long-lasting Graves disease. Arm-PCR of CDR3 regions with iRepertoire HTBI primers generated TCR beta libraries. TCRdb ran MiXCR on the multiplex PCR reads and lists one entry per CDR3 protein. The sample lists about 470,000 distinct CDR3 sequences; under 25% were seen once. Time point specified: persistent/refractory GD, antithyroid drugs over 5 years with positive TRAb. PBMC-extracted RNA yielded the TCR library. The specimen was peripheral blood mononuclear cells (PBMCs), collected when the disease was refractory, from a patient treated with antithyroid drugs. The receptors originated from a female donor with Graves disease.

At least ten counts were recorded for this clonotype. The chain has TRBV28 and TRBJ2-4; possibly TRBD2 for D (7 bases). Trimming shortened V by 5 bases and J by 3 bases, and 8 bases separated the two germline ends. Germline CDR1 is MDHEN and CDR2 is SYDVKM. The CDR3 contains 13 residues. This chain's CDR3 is CASSRGGKNIQYF. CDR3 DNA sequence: TGTGCCAGCAGTAGGGGGGGCAAAAACATTCAGTACTTC.

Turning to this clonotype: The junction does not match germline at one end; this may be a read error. CDR3 sequence: CAGSTTGQTNQPQHF. The CDR3, as DNA: TGTGCCGGTAGTACAACCGGACAGACAAATCAGCCCCAGCATTTT. This rearrangement joins TRBV19 to TRBJ1-5; possible D gene TRBD1, 6 bases. Germline V gives CDR1 LNHDA, CDR2 SQIVND (reference sequence). The CDR3 contains 15 residues.

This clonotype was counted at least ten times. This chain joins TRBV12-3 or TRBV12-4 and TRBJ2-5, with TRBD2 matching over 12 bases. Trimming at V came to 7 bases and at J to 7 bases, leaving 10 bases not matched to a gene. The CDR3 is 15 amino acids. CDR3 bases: TGTGCCAGCAAGCCGGGACTAGCGGGCCCTCGGACCCAGTACTTC. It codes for CASKPGLAGPRTQYF.

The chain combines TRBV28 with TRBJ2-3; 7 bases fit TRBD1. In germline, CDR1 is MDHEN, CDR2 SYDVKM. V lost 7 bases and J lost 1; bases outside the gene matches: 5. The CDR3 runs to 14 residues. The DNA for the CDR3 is TGTGCCAGCACCACAGGGGACGGCACAGATACGCAGTATTTT. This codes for CASTTGDGTDTQYF.

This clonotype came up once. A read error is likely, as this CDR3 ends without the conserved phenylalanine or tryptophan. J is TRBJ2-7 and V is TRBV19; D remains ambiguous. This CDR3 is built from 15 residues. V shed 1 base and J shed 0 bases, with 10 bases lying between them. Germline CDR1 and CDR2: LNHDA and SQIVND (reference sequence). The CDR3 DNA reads TGTGCCAGTAGTATAGGTGCGAGATACTCCTACGAGCAGTACTCC. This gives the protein CASSIGARYSYEQYS.

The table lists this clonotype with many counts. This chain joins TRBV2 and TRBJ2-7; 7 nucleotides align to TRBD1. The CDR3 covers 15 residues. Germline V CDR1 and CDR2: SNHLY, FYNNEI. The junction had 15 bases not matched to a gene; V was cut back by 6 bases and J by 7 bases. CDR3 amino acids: CASSGGGTETWEQYF. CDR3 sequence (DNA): TGTGCCAGCAGCGGAGGTGGGACAGAAACCTGGGAGCAGTACTTC.

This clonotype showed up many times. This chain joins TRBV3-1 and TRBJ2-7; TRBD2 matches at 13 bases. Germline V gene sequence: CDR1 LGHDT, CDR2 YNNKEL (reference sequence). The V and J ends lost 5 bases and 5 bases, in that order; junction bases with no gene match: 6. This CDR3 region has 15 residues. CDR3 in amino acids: CASSLLAGGQDEQYF. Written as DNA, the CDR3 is TGTGCCAGCAGCTTACTAGCGGGAGGGCAAGACGAGCAGTACTTC.

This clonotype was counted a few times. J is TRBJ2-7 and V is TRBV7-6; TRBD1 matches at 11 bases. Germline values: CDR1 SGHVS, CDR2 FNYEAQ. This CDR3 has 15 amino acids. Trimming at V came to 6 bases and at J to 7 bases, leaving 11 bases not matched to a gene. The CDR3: CASSLTGQGAGEQYF. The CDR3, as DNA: TGTGCCAGCAGTTTAACCGGACAGGGGGCGGGGGAGCAGTACTTC.

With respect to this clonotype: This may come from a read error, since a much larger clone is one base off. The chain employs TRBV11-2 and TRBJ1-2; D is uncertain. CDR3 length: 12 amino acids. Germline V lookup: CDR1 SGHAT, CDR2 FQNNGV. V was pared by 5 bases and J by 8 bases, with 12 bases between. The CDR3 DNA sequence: TGTGCCAGCAGCCATAACGAGCGGGGCTACACCTTC. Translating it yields CASSHNERGYTF.

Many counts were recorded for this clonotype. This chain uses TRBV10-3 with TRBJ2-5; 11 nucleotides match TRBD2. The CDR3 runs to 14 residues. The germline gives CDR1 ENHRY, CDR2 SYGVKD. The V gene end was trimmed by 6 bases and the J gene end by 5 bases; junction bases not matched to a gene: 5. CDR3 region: CAIRMGLAVETQYF. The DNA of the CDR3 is TGTGCCATCAGGATGGGACTAGCGGTGGAGACCCAGTACTTC.

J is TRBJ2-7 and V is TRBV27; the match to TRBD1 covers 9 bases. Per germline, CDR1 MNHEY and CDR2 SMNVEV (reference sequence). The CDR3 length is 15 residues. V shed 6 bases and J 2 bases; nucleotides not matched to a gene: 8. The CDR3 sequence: CASRVGTGKPYEQYF. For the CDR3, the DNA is TGTGCCAGCAGGGTAGGGACAGGGAAACCCTACGAGCAGTACTTC.

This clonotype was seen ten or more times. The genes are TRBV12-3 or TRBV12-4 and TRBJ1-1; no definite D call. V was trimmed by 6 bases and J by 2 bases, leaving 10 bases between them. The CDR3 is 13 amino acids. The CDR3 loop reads CASRPDGNTEAFF. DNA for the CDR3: TGTGCCAGCAGACCAGACGGAAACACTGAAGCTTTCTTT.

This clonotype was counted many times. CDR3 residues: CASSFVGLAGRNGWVETQYF. In DNA, the CDR3 is TGTGCCAGCAGTTTCGTCGGACTAGCGGGGAGGAATGGATGGGTAGAGACCCAGTACTTC. The V gene is TRBV28, the J gene TRBJ2-5; 12 nucleotides align to TRBD2. The CDR3 sequence is 20 residues long. The V gene's germline CDR1 is MDHEN and CDR2 SYDVKM. V shed 3 bases, J shed 4 bases, and the junction held 18 bases outside the gene matches.

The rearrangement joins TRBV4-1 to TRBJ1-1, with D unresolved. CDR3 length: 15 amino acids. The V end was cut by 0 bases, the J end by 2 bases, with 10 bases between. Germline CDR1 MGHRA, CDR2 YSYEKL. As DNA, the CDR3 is TGCGCCAGCAGCCAAGACCCTGGGGTAAACACTGAAGCTTTCTTT. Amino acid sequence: CASSQDPGVNTEAFF.

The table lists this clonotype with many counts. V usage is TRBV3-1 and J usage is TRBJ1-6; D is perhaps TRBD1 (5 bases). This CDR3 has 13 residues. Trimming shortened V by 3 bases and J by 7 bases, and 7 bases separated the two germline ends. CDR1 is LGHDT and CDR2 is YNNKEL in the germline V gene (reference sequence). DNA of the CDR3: TGTGCCAGCAGCCAGGGGGAGAATTCACCCCTCCACTTT. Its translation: CASSQGENSPLHF.

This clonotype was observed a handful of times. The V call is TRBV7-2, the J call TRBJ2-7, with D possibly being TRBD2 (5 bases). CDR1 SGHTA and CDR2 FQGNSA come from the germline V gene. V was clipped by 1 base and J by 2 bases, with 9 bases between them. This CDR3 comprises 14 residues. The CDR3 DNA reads TGTGCCAGCAGCTTAGTTAGCGAGCCCTACGAGCAGTACTTC. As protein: CASSLVSEPYEQYF.

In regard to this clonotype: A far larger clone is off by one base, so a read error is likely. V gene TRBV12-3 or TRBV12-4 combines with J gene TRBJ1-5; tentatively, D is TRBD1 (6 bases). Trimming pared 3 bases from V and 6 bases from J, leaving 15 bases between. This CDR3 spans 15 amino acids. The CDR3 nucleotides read TGTGCCAGCAGTTTTCAGGGGATGGCGGGTCAGCCCCAGCATTTT. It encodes CASSFQGMAGQPQHF.

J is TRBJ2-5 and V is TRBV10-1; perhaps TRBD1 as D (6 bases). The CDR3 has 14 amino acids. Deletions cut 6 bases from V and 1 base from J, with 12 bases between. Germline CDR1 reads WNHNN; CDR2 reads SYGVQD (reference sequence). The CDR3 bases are TGCGCCAGCAGCGATTTGGACAGCCAAGAGACCCAGTACTTC. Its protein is CASSDLDSQETQYF.